The 32 T cell receptor beta chains given below trace back to one sample, sequenced in a study of HIV-infected patients and healthy controls. TCRdb reanalysed the 5' RACE reads using MiXCR and keeps one entry per CDR3 protein. In the table there are some 70,000 distinct CDR3 sequences, about 19% of which are singletons. Sequencing was carried out using CD4+ T cells from blood. Receptor source: a human donor in good health.

CDR3 in amino acids: CASSLQGIRPNFRTEAFF. The CDR3 DNA follows: TGCGCCAGCAGCTTGCAGGGGATCCGCCCTAACTTCCGTACTGAAGCTTTCTTT. The rearrangement uses TRBV5-1 and TRBJ1-1, with D perhaps TRBD1 (6 bases). The CDR3 is made up of 18 amino acids. Trimming shortened V by 1 base and J by 5 bases, and 24 bases separated the two germline ends. Germline assignment: CDR1 SGHRS and CDR2 YFSETQ.

This clonotype is medium-sized. The chain employs TRBV20-1 and TRBJ1-1, with 7 bases lining up with TRBD1. Looked up from germline, CDR1 is DFQATT and CDR2 is SNEGSKA (reference sequence). This CDR3 region has 14 residues. J gave up 5 bases and V 0 bases, and 6 bases lay outside the gene matches. In DNA, the CDR3 is TGCAGTGCTAGAGATCGGACAGGTCGGACTGAAGCTTTCTTT. Encoded protein: CSARDRTGRTEAFF.

This chain uses TRBV18 with TRBJ1-1; D perhaps matches TRBD1 (5 bases). The germline V gene encodes CDR1 KGHSH and CDR2 LQKENI. Trimming took off 4 bases at V and 0 bases at J, with 12 bases between the two ends. CDR3 length: 15 amino acids. The CDR3 protein is CASSQGRGLNTEAFF. Written as DNA, the CDR3 is TGTGCCAGCTCACAAGGGAGGGGCCTGAACACTGAAGCTTTCTTT.

This clonotype was recorded at least ten times. The V call is TRBV2, the J call TRBJ2-2, with TRBD1 matching 8 bases. Germline V gene lookup returns CDR1 SNHLY and CDR2 FYNNEI. V lost 5 bases to trimming and J lost 6 bases; unmatched junction nucleotides: 8. This CDR3 has 15 residues. Written as DNA, the CDR3 is TGTGCCAGCAGTCGGACAGGGATGGGTGCCGGGGAGCTGTTTTTT. Residues: CASSRTGMGAGELFF.

The genes are TRBV30 and TRBJ1-6; possibly TRBD1 for D (5 bases). V was clipped by 0 bases and J by 8 bases, with 14 bases between them. From germline, CDR1 is GTSNPN and CDR2 SVGIG (reference sequence). The CDR3 loop spans 15 amino acids. The CDR3 DNA reads TGTGCCTGGAGTGTCGGTCCAGGGAGTTATTCACCCCTCCACTTT. Translation gives CAWSVGPGSYSPLHF. The full variable domain, completed using reference TRBV30 and TRBJ1-6, is SQTIHQWPATLVQPVGSPLSLECTVEGTSNPNLYWYRQAAGRGLQLLFYSVGIGQISSEVPQNLSASRPQDRQFILSSKKLLLSDSGFYLCAWSVGPGSYSPLHFGNGTRLTVT.

This clonotype occurred a few times. In nucleotides, the CDR3 is TGTGCCACCCAACCGGGACAAAGATTCTATGGCTACACCTTC. It translates to CATQPGQRFYGYTF. This rearrangement joins TRBV10-3 to TRBJ1-2; a weak D match, TRBD1 (6 bases). The V end lost 10 bases, the J end lost 4 bases, and 19 bases lay between the germline ends. The V gene's germline CDR1 is ENHRY and CDR2 SYGVKD. The CDR3 has 14 residues.

Comment on this clonotype: A much bigger clone sits one base away, suggesting this may be a read error. This chain connects TRBV27 to TRBJ2-1, with TRBD2 matching over 7 bases. The V and J ends lost 4 bases and 5 bases, in that order; junction bases with no gene match: 8. This CDR3 comprises 15 residues. The germline CDR1 and CDR2 sequences are MNHEY and SMNVEV (reference sequence). This chain's CDR3 is CASSSVGGPDNEQFF. CDR3 sequence (DNA): TGTGCCAGCAGTTCGGTGGGAGGGCCTGACAATGAGCAGTTCTTC.

This clonotype was seen at least ten times. The V call is TRBV20-1, the J call TRBJ2-3, with D perhaps TRBD1 or TRBD2 (6 bases each). V lost 3 bases, J lost 0 bases, and 10 bases lay in between. The germline gives CDR1 DFQATT, CDR2 SNEGSKA (reference sequence). The CDR3 has 14 amino acids. CDR3 nucleotide sequence: TGCAGTGCTAGGAGGGGGGCCAGCACAGATACGCAGTATTTT. Translating it yields CSARRGASTDTQYF.

This clonotype appeared many times. The CDR3 bases are TGTGCCAGCAGCCAAGATCTCAGTGGGAGTGGCACAGATACGCAGTATTTT. Protein: CASSQDLSGSGTDTQYF. J is TRBJ2-3 and V is TRBV4-2, with D possibly TRBD2 on 5 matching bases. The CDR3 extends over 17 amino acids. CDR1 is LGHNA, CDR2 YNFKEQ, per germline. Trimming stripped 0 bases from V and 1 base from J, with 14 bases between.

The chain is built from TRBV19 and TRBJ2-7; D is perhaps TRBD2 (5 bases). Germline V gene lookup returns CDR1 LNHDA and CDR2 SQIVND (reference sequence). Trimming removed 7 bases at V and 2 bases at J, with 12 bases between. There are 13 residues in the CDR3. The CDR3 loop is CASTPGEPYEQYF. CDR3 in DNA: TGTGCCAGTACTCCCGGGGAGCCCTACGAGCAGTACTTC. The full variable domain, completed using reference TRBV19 and TRBJ2-7, is DGGITQSPKYLFRKEGQNVTLSCEQNLNHDAMYWYRQDPGQGLRLIYYSQIVNDFQKGDIAEGYSVSREKKESFPLTVTSAQKNPTAFYLCASTPGEPYEQYFGPGTRLTVT.

This chain links TRBV12-3 or TRBV12-4 with TRBJ2-1; 7 positions agree with TRBD1. V was pared by 6 bases and J by 8 bases, with 4 bases of the junction left unmatched. The CDR3 has 12 residues. CDR3 loop: CASSPTGDEQFF. In DNA, the CDR3 is TGTGCCAGCAGCCCTACAGGGGATGAGCAGTTCTTC.

This clonotype was observed at least ten times. The chain carries TRBV12-3 or TRBV12-4 and TRBJ1-1; D gene ambiguous. The CDR3 is made up of 13 amino acids. V lost 5 bases and J 1 base, leaving 8 bases between the germline ends. DNA for the CDR3: TGTGCCAGCAGTCGCGTCACGAACACTGAAGCTTTCTTT. Translating gives CASSRVTNTEAFF.

This clonotype has at least ten counts. The chain links TRBV6-2 or TRBV6-3 to TRBJ1-5, with TRBD1 matching 8 bases. CDR1 is MNHEY, CDR2 SVGEGT, per germline. The CDR3 length is 13 residues. V dropped 5 bases and J dropped 4; count of bases not matched to a gene: 1. The CDR3: CASSGTGNQPQHF. CDR3 sequence (DNA): TGTGCCAGCAGTGGGACAGGAAATCAGCCCCAGCATTTT.

V is TRBV6-6 and J is TRBJ1-3; a weak D match, TRBD1 (5 bases). CDR1 is MNHNY and CDR2 is SVGAGI in the germline V gene (reference sequence). V lost 4 bases, J lost 0 bases, and 13 bases lay in between. CDR3 length: 16 amino acids. The CDR3 nucleotides read TGTGCCAGCAGTTCAGGGAGGGGATACTCTGGAAACACCATATATTTT. It codes for CASSSGRGYSGNTIYF.

This clonotype has more than one count but fewer than ten. V usage is TRBV28 and J usage is TRBJ1-1; D gene uncertain. Trimming took off 2 bases at V and 1 base at J, with 2 bases between the two ends. The CDR3 consists of 12 residues. Germline V lookup: CDR1 MDHEN, CDR2 SYDVKM. CDR3 DNA: TGTGCCAGCAGTTTACAGAACACTGAAGCTTTCTTT. It codes for CASSLQNTEAFF.

V gene TRBV7-2 combines with J gene TRBJ2-1; 7 nucleotides line up with TRBD2. The CDR3 totals 14 residues. V was pared by 1 base and J by 8 bases, with 5 bases of the junction left unmatched. Germline values: CDR1 SGHTA, CDR2 FQGNSA. The CDR3 DNA reads as TGTGCCAGCAGCTTAGGACTAGCCTTCGATGAGCAGTTCTTC. This gives the protein CASSLGLAFDEQFF.

This clonotype was found many times. As DNA, the CDR3 is TGCAGTGCCGGAAGGACAGCTCTTGATCAGCCCCAGCATTTT. Protein sequence: CSAGRTALDQPQHF. V gene TRBV20-1 combines with J gene TRBJ1-5; tentative D call: TRBD1 (6 bases). The CDR3 length is 14 residues. Germline V CDR1 and CDR2: DFQATT, SNEGSKA (reference sequence). V was clipped by 6 bases and J by 5 bases, with 17 bases between them.

The V call is TRBV19, the J call TRBJ1-1; tentatively, D is TRBD1 (5 bases). Germline V lookup: CDR1 LNHDA, CDR2 SQIVND (reference sequence). V gave up 5 bases and J gave up 4 bases, with 11 bases separating them. The CDR3 covers 13 residues. CDR3 sequence: CASSGAGLTEAFF. Here the CDR3 DNA reads TGTGCCAGTAGTGGGGCAGGGCTCACTGAAGCTTTCTTT.

The table lists this clonotype with many counts. CDR3 sequence: CASRGRGGDAEAFF. CDR3 in DNA: TGTGCCAGCAGGGGACGAGGGGGAGACGCTGAAGCTTTCTTT. V usage is TRBV7-2 and J usage is TRBJ1-1; a weak D match, TRBD1 (6 bases). Trimming left V 6 bases short and J 6 bases short, with 17 bases between. The CDR3 covers 14 residues. Germline values: CDR1 SGHTA, CDR2 FQGNSA. The full variable domain, completed using reference TRBV7-2 and TRBJ1-1, is GAGVSQSPSNKVTEKGKDVELRCDPISGHTALYWYRQSLGQGLEFLIYFQGNSAPDKSGLPSDRFSAERTGGSVSTLTIQRTQQEDSAVYLCASRGRGGDAEAFFGQGTRLTVV.

This clonotype has a count of ten or more. This chain uses TRBV15 with TRBJ1-5; D is undetermined. Germline CDR1 LNHNV, CDR2 YYDKDF (reference sequence). This CDR3 has 13 residues. V lost 4 bases and J lost 2, with 6 bases in between. The CDR3 nucleotides are TGTGCCACCAGCACAGAAGGCAATCAGCCCCAGCATTTT. This translates into CATSTEGNQPQHF.

CDR3 bases: TGTGCCAGCAGCACACAGGGGGCCAATCAGCCCCAGCATTTT. Translating gives CASSTQGANQPQHF. The rearrangement joins TRBV7-9 to TRBJ1-5, with TRBD1 matching over 9 bases. The CDR3 runs 14 residues. Germline CDR1 is SEHNR and CDR2 is FQNEAQ (reference sequence). Losses at the gene ends were 5 bases for V and 3 bases for J; bases not matched to a gene: 2.

The chain uses TRBV7-9 and TRBJ1-1; D unclear. The CDR3 length is 11 residues. Germline V lookup: CDR1 SEHNR, CDR2 FQNEAQ (reference sequence). V shed 4 bases and J shed 5 bases, with 5 bases lying between them. CDR3 in DNA: TGTGCCAGCAGCTATAAGACTGAAGCTTTCTTT. Protein product: CASSYKTEAFF.

V is TRBV5-1 and J is TRBJ2-1, with TRBD2 identical over 9 bases. The V gene's germline CDR1 is SGHRS and CDR2 YFSETQ. The CDR3 sequence is 15 residues long. V lost 0 bases to trimming and J lost 9 bases; unmatched junction nucleotides: 7. The CDR3 is CASSLGDSGSSEQFF. The CDR3, as DNA: TGCGCCAGCAGCTTGGGTGATAGCGGGAGTAGTGAGCAGTTCTTC.

In this sample, this clonotype turned up a few times. The chain has TRBV30 and TRBJ2-5; weak D call: TRBD2 (5 bases). Trimming cost V 2 bases and J 10 bases, with 20 bases left between them. Germline values: CDR1 GTSNPN, CDR2 SVGIG (reference sequence). The CDR3 length is 14 residues. The CDR3 spells CAWSPSVPTEVQYF. In DNA form, the CDR3 reads TGTGCCTGGAGTCCTTCTGTTCCTACGGAGGTCCAGTACTTC.

The chain carries TRBV7-3 and TRBJ2-7, with D maybe TRBD1 (6 bases). CDR1 is SGHTA and CDR2 is FQGTGA in the germline V gene. Trimming left V 2 bases short and J 3 bases short, with 8 bases between. The CDR3 contains 13 residues. The CDR3, as DNA: TGTGCCAGCAGCTTAGGCAGGGGCTACGAGCAGTACTTC. This gives the protein CASSLGRGYEQYF.

The chain is built from TRBV20-1 and TRBJ2-6, with unresolved D. This CDR3 is 14 amino acids long. V gave up 5 bases and J gave up 0 bases, with 8 bases separating them. Germline V CDR1 and CDR2: DFQATT, SNEGSKA (reference sequence). The CDR3 DNA is TGCAGTGCTTTCAGCAGCTCTGGGGCCAACGTCCTGACTTTC. It encodes CSAFSSSGANVLTF.

The V and J genes are TRBV20-1 and TRBJ2-5; the D gene is possibly TRBD1 (5 bases). Germline values: CDR1 DFQATT, CDR2 SNEGSKA (reference sequence). The V and J ends lost 0 bases and 5 bases respectively, with 13 bases between them. The CDR3 runs to 14 residues. The DNA for the CDR3 is TGCAGTGCTAGAGATCGGGTGGGGCGGGAGACCCAGTACTTC. Translating gives CSARDRVGRETQYF.

The chain combines TRBV2 with TRBJ2-3, with 10 nucleotides matching TRBD2. J lost 2 bases, V lost 5 bases, and 7 bases had no gene match. The CDR3 extends over 16 amino acids. Germline CDR1 SNHLY, CDR2 FYNNEI. Here the CDR3 DNA reads TGTGCCAGCAGTCATAGGACTAGCGGAGTCACAGATACGCAGTATTTT. This encodes CASSHRTSGVTDTQYF.

V and J are TRBV5-1 and TRBJ2-1, with 12 positions matching TRBD1. V lost 0 bases, J lost 6 bases, and 1 base stayed unmatched. CDR3 length: 15 residues. Germline assignment: CDR1 SGHRS and CDR2 YFSETQ. CDR3 sequence (DNA): TGCGCCAGCAGCTTGGGGGGACAGGGGGCCAATGAGCAGTTCTTC. It codes for CASSLGGQGANEQFF.

This clonotype was detected many times. The gene calls are TRBV3-1 and TRBJ2-2; a weak D match, TRBD1 (5 bases). The ends were cut back, 5 bases at V and 6 bases at J, with 10 bases in the middle. The CDR3 is 13 residues long. Germline values: CDR1 LGHDT, CDR2 YNNKEL (reference sequence). The DNA for the CDR3 is TGTGCCAGCAGCAGGGGATATTCCGGGGAGCTGTTTTTT. Residues: CASSRGYSGELFF.

V gene TRBV12-3 or TRBV12-4 combines with J gene TRBJ1-5, with 10 nucleotides matching TRBD1. The CDR3 is 17 amino acids. Trimming removed 6 bases from V and 0 bases from J; junction bases left unmatched: 8. The CDR3 loop is CASRSGTGDYSNQPQHF. In DNA form, the CDR3 reads TGTGCCAGCAGGTCCGGGACAGGGGATTATAGCAATCAGCCCCAGCATTTT.

This clonotype appeared many times. The chain recombines TRBV9 with TRBJ1-2; weak D call: TRBD1 (5 bases). Looked up from germline, CDR1 is SGDLS and CDR2 is YYNGEE. There are 11 residues in the CDR3. V was trimmed by 10 bases and J by 7 bases, leaving 14 bases between them. The chain's CDR3 is CASQGLRGYTF. CDR3 DNA: TGTGCCTCCCAGGGACTGCGTGGCTACACCTTC.